These T cell receptor beta chains were read from a single sample in a study of shared clonotypes between healthy human individuals. Assay used: immunoSEQ multiplex PCR; TCRdb lists only in-frame clones, some missing. This table holds fewer than 1.8 million clones, about 98.5% found once. Sample: naive CD4+ T cells sorted from blood. These receptors were collected from a man aged 25-45 years in good health. Both conserved end residues are trimmed from each CDR3. D genes are given only for firm matches.

>TRBJ2-4|TRBV6-5|TRBD1
ASSRTGGKNIQY
>TRBJ2-2|TRBV10-3|.
AIMGGPNTGELF
>TRBJ1-1|TRBV18|.
ASSPLEVRGADTEAF
>TRBJ2-7|TRBV19|.
ASSRSSDYEQY
>TRBJ2-7|TRBV14|.
ASSQGHEQY
>TRBJ1-5|TRBV4-1|.
ASSQEGGPWAVRNQPQH
>TRBJ2-1|TRBV7-9|.
ASSLGSGIIYNEQF
>TRBJ1-1|TRBV30|.
AWSHTFIRNTEAF
>TRBJ1-1|TRBV5-1|.
ASSLDSTEAF
>TRBJ2-7|TRBV5-1|.
ASSFAGDEQY
>TRBJ2-7|TRBV6-6|TRBD2
ASSSRLARYEQY
>TRBJ2-7|TRBV29-1|.
SVEGHTYEQY
>TRBJ1-2|TRBV5-1|TRBD1
ASSLSGTGVDGYT
>TRBJ1-2|TRBV28|.
ASSKGTALGGYT
>TRBJ2-5|TRBV5-1|.
ASSLVTSISYQETQY
>TRBJ2-3|TRBV19|TRBD1
ASSSRDRGYTQY